This is a list of T cell receptor beta chains from one sample in a study of T-cell memory formation after mild COVID-19. MiXCR was run by TCRdb on the 5' RACE reads, yielding one entry per CDR3 protein. The sample lists 100,000 or so distinct CDR3 sequences; more than 9.5% were seen once. The material sequenced was PBMCs or a T cell subset sorted from them (not recorded which). The receptors shown here come from a man aged 18-30 years who had mild COVID-19 (a few samples of this study predate the infection). Cell type and time point are not known. CDR3s include the opening cysteine and the closing phenylalanine or tryptophan. Each record gives: D gene, V gene, clone size, J gene, CDR3 protein, CDR3 DNA. D genes are given only for firm matches. Where a row states a size, it is once, few, many or the class of an expanded clone; other rows omit it.

NA	TRBV4-1	NA	TRBJ2-7	CASSQGGTPSSYEQYF	TGCGCCAGCAGCCAAGGAGGGACACCGAGCTCCTACGAGCAGTACTTC
TRBD2	TRBV4-2	NA	TRBJ2-1	CASSQRGLVHDEQFF	TGTGCCAGCAGCCAACGGGGACTAGTGCACGATGAGCAGTTCTTC
NA	TRBV28	NA	TRBJ2-5	CASSGPTLETQYF	TGTGCCAGCAGTGGGCCGACCCTGGAGACCCAGTACTTC
NA	TRBV7-9	NA	TRBJ2-7	CASSQMPNYEQYF	TGTGCCAGCAGCCAAATGCCGAACTACGAGCAGTACTTC
NA	TRBV7-9	NA	TRBJ2-3	CASSLAHGPSTDTQYF	TGTGCCAGCAGCTTAGCGCACGGGCCTAGCACAGATACGCAGTATTTT
NA	TRBV6-1	NA	TRBJ1-2	CASGTGLTRRGYTF	TGTGCCAGTGGGACTGGACTGACGCGTAGAGGCTACACCTTC
TRBD1	TRBV10-3	NA	TRBJ1-2	CAINDREGYGYTF	TGTGCCATCAATGACAGGGAGGGCTATGGCTACACCTTC
NA	TRBV9	few	TRBJ2-1	CASSPYRGLIGDNEQFF	TGTGCCAGCAGCCCCTACCGGGGACTCATAGGGGACAATGAGCAGTTCTTC
NA	TRBV12-3/TRBV12-4	NA	TRBJ2-7	CASRQGHEQYF	TGTGCCAGCAGGCAGGGGCACGAGCAGTACTTC
TRBD1	TRBV7-9	few	TRBJ1-2	CASSRTTGPGGGYTF	TGTGCCAGCAGTCGCACCACCGGGCCAGGGGGCGGCTACACCTTC
TRBD1	TRBV6-5	few	TRBJ2-3	CASNGQGDTQYF	TGTGCCAGCAACGGACAGGGCGATACGCAGTATTTT
TRBD1	TRBV19	few	TRBJ2-2	CASSITGGRTGELFF	TGTGCCAGTAGTATTACAGGGGGGCGCACCGGGGAGCTGTTTTTT
TRBD1	TRBV28	NA	TRBJ1-4	CASRPVGQGAKEGKLFF	TGTGCCAGCAGACCCGTCGGACAGGGGGCAAAGGAGGGAAAACTGTTTTTT
NA	TRBV7-3	few	TRBJ2-1	CASSSNEWNEQFF	TGTGCCAGCAGCTCTAATGAGTGGAATGAGCAGTTCTTC
TRBD1	TRBV2	NA	TRBJ2-1	CASSLGQGFDEQFF	TGTGCCAGCAGTTTGGGACAGGGTTTCGATGAGCAGTTCTTC
TRBD2	TRBV9	few	TRBJ2-5	CASSVGGGQETQYF	TGTGCCAGCAGCGTAGGCGGGGGCCAAGAGACCCAGTACTTC
NA	TRBV7-9	NA	TRBJ1-1	CASSSDSTEAFF	TGTGCCAGCAGCTCCGACAGCACTGAAGCTTTCTTT
TRBD2	TRBV3-1	NA	TRBJ2-5	CASSQDRLAGRLETQYF	TGTGCCAGCAGCCAAGATAGGCTAGCGGGGCGGTTAGAGACCCAGTACTTC
NA	TRBV11-2	NA	TRBJ2-7	CASSLRLAYEQYF	TGTGCCAGCAGCTTAAGACTGGCCTACGAGCAGTACTTC
NA	TRBV12-3/TRBV12-4	NA	TRBJ2-1	CASQGTYNEQFF	TGTGCCAGCCAAGGAACCTACAATGAGCAGTTCTTC
NA	TRBV6-5	NA	TRBJ1-2	CASRYAGREFSYTF	TGTGCCAGCCGATACGCGGGCAGGGAGTTCTCCTACACCTTC
TRBD2	TRBV4-3	many	TRBJ2-1	CASSQELAESYNEQFF	TGCGCCAGCAGCCAAGAACTAGCGGAATCCTACAATGAGCAGTTCTTC
NA	TRBV6-2/TRBV6-3	many	TRBJ1-5	CASSSHVEGNQPQHF	TGTGCCAGCAGTTCCCACGTGGAGGGCAATCAGCCCCAGCATTTT
NA	TRBV12-3/TRBV12-4	NA	TRBJ1-6	CASTPGHLSYNSPLHF	TGTGCCAGCACCCCGGGACACCTCTCCTATAATTCACCCCTCCACTTT
TRBD2	TRBV6-6	few	TRBJ2-1	CASSRLAGGVYNEQFF	TGTGCCAGCAGTCGACTAGCGGGGGGGGTCTACAATGAGCAGTTCTTC
NA	TRBV4-3	few	TRBJ2-6	CASSQEGVGSGANVLTF	TGCGCCAGCAGCCAAGAGGGGGTGGGATCTGGGGCCAACGTCCTGACTTTC
NA	TRBV12-3/TRBV12-4	many	TRBJ1-2	CASSFSPVVYGYTF	TGTGCCAGCAGTTTTAGCCCGGTGGTCTATGGCTACACCTTC
NA	TRBV20-1	few	TRBJ2-3	CSARMGTGADTQYF	TGCAGTGCTAGAATGGGTACTGGGGCAGATACGCAGTATTTT
TRBD2	TRBV24-1	few	TRBJ2-5	CATARTSGKETQYF	TGTGCCACCGCCCGGACTAGCGGGAAAGAGACCCAGTACTTC
TRBD1	TRBV5-5	NA	TRBJ2-2	CASSLGSGGTGELFF	TGTGCCAGCAGCCTGGGGTCAGGGGGCACCGGGGAGCTGTTTTTT
NA	TRBV9	many	TRBJ2-7	CASSAGGGGTYEQYF	TGTGCCAGCAGTGCTGGGGGCGGGGGAACTTACGAGCAGTACTTC
NA	TRBV23-1	NA	TRBJ2-5	CASQRRKTGQEETQYF	TGCGCCAGCCAACGCCGAAAGACAGGACAAGAAGAGACCCAGTACTTC
NA	TRBV7-6	NA	TRBJ2-2	CASSLGANTGELFF	TGTGCCAGCAGCTTAGGGGCGAACACCGGGGAGCTGTTTTTT
TRBD2	TRBV14	NA	TRBJ2-5	CASSPARGVRETQYF	TGTGCCAGCAGCCCCGCCCGGGGGGTGCGAGAGACCCAGTACTTC
NA	TRBV4-3	many	TRBJ1-1	CASSPMGGEAFF	TGCGCCAGCAGCCCAATGGGGGGAGAAGCTTTCTTT
TRBD1	TRBV6-6	NA	TRBJ2-5	CASSYTQGGAETQYF	TGTGCCAGCAGTTATACACAGGGGGGAGCAGAGACCCAGTACTTC
TRBD1	TRBV24-1	many	TRBJ2-3	CATSDQGTASTDTQYF	TGTGCCACCAGTGATCAAGGGACAGCTAGCACAGATACGCAGTATTTT
NA	TRBV20-1	few	TRBJ2-2	CSAEGKNTGELFF	TGCAGTGCTGAGGGAAAGAACACCGGGGAGCTGTTTTTT
NA	TRBV6-2/TRBV6-3	few	TRBJ2-3	CASSYEAETQYF	TGTGCCAGCAGTTACGAGGCAGAGACGCAGTATTTT
TRBD1	TRBV7-8	NA	TRBJ2-5	CASSPRGLGETQYF	TGTGCCAGCAGCCCAAGGGGGCTCGGGGAGACCCAGTACTTC
NA	TRBV29-1	few	TRBJ2-5	CSGRAGAAQETQYF	TGCAGCGGGCGGGCGGGGGCCGCTCAAGAGACCCAGTACTTC
NA	TRBV27	few	TRBJ1-1	CASSLRLPITEAFF	TGTGCCAGCAGTCTACGTCTTCCAATCACTGAAGCTTTCTTT
NA	TRBV6-5	few	TRBJ2-5	CASCTAEQETQYF	TGTGCCAGCTGTACCGCGGAACAAGAGACCCAGTACTTC
TRBD2	TRBV6-2/TRBV6-3	NA	TRBJ2-5	CASSYSTSRETQYF	TGTGCCAGCAGTTACTCGACTAGCCGAGAGACCCAGTACTTC
TRBD2	TRBV28	few	TRBJ2-1	CASRSGLAGKSTYNEQFF	TGTGCCAGCAGGTCGGGACTAGCGGGTAAAAGCACCTACAATGAGCAGTTCTTC
NA	TRBV19	few	TRBJ2-1	CASSVALSRYNEQFF	TGTGCCAGTAGTGTGGCACTCTCCCGATACAATGAGCAGTTCTTC
NA	TRBV5-5	NA	TRBJ1-1	CASSVAGGNTEAFF	TGTGCCAGCAGCGTAGCTGGGGGCAACACTGAAGCTTTCTTT
NA	TRBV5-1	NA	TRBJ2-3	CASSLEVRKDTQYF	TGCGCCAGCAGCTTGGAGGTGCGGAAGGATACGCAGTATTTT